This entry describes one TCR beta chain. The antigen is undetermined. The sample is drawn from a study of cytomegalovirus exposure and HLA in healthy donors. Study outcomes and limitations: Later analysis identified several of the most significant clusters that appeared linked to common viral pathogens. Upon later analysis, TCR association rates were observed to vary by HLA locus, being highest for DRB1 and lowest for HLA-C.

PCR was performed using 60 Vbeta and 13 Jbeta primers. As originally analysed: Approximately 12 million of some 80 million unique TCR beta chains were shared, per a later count. Measured with immunoSEQ multiplex PCR; TCRdb has only the in-frame clones, and not every one. The V and J calls and clone size are taken from that table; D and trimming were inferred from the DNA. This repertoire includes some 130,000 clones. The material sequenced was PBMCs. The sequence derives from a man aged 18 to 29 in good health and CMV-seronegative.

The DNA of the CDR3 is TGTGCCAGCGGGTCCCGGGACAGGGCCGAGCAGTACTTC. The encoded protein is CASGSRDRAEQYF. The chain combines TRBV27 with TRBJ2-7; 9 nucleotides line up with TRBD1. The germline CDR1 and CDR2 sequences are MNHEY and SMNVEV (reference sequence). CDR3 length: 13 amino acids. V dropped 8 bases and J dropped 6; count of bases not matched to a gene: 8.